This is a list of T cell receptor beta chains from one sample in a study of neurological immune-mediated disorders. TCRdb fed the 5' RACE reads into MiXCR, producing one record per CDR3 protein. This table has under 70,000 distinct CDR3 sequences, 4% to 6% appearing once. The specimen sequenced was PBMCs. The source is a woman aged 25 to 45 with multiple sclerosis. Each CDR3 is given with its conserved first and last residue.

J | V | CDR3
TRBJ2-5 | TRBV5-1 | CASSGDLVETQYF
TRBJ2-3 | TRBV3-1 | CASTPSGGSTDTQYF
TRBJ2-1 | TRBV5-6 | CASSLDGTTLEQFF
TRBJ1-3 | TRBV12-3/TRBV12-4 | CASSPDRSSGNTIYF
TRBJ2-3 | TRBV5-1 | CASSLDGSTDTQYF
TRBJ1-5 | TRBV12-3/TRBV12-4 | CASSDRGGGNQPQHF
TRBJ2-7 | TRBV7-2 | CASSYREGLDYEQYF
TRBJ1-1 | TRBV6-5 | CASSLGPGGLYTEAFF
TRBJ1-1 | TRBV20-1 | CSARLQDEAFF
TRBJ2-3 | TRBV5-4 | CASSLEPTSTDTQYF
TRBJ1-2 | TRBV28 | CASSWTGAEHYGYTF
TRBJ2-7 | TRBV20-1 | CSATPGGRSYEQYF
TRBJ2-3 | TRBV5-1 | CASSSRPQITDTQYF
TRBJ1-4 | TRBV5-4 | CASSLRTGSNEKLFF
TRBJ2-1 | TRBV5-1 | CASSGSGGAPNEQFF
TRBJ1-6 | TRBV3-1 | CASSQAGLSPLNF
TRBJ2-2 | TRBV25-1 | CASSGREITGELFF
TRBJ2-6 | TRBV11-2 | CASSFGASSGANVLTF
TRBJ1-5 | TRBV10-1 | CASVCLSNQPQHF
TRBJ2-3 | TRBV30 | CAWRLAGDTQYF
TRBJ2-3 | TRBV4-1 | CASSQRGGATDTQYF
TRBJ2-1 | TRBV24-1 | CATSDLSAIGPGSYNEQFF
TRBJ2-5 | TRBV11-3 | CASSLGLQGGQETQYF
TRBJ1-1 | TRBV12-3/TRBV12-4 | CASSNYGDSKGNTEAFF
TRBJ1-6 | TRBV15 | CATSRVRGLSYNSPLNF
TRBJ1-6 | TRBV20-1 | CSAPSGTNNSPLNF
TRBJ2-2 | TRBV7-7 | CASSQGASTGELFF
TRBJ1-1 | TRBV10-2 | CASSERLQQAGEAFF
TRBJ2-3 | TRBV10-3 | CAISEGTSENIPYF
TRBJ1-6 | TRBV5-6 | CASSLEYTGISPLHF
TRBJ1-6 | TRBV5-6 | CASSLGGQGRSPLHF
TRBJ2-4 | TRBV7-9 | CASSLAGGYGRNIQYF
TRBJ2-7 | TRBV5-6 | CASSLAKREGRSAYEQYF
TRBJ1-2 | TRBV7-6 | CASSPDTSNYGYTF
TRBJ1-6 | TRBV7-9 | CASSSLASPLNF
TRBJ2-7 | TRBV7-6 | CASSPGPTAVSYEQYF
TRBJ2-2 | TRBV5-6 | CASSLGRNYVKLFF
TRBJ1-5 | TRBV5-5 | CASSLAGSNQPQNF
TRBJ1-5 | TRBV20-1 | CSAPYRGTNQPQNF
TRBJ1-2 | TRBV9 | CASSVGPADGYTF
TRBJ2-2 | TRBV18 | CASSREDRVNTGELFF
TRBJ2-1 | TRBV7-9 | CASSQEWGSYEQFF
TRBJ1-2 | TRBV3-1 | CASSQADVYGYTF
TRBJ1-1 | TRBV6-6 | CASQRQGAGSNTEAFF
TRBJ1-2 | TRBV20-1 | CSASRQGAEYGYTF
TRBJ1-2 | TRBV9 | CASSVGQGFNYGYTF
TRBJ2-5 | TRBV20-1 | CSASPYGGAQYF
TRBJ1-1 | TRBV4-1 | CASSRPNRGDTEAFF
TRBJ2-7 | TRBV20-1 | CSAKRTPSSYEQYF
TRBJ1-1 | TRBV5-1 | CASSVQGYTEAFF
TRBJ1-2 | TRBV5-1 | CASSSTGIGNYGYTF
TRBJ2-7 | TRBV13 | CASSPYGTASSYEQYF
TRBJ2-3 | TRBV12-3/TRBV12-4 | CASSLSTTDTQYF
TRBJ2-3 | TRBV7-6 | CASSPLPGDTQYF
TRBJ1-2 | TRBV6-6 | CASSLEGTYGYTF
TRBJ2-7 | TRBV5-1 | CASSTTKLPYEQYF
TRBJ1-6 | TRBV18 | CASSTNSGSPLHF
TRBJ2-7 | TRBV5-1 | CASRVTQGFGYEQYF
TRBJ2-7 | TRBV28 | CASSFASGDSYEQYF